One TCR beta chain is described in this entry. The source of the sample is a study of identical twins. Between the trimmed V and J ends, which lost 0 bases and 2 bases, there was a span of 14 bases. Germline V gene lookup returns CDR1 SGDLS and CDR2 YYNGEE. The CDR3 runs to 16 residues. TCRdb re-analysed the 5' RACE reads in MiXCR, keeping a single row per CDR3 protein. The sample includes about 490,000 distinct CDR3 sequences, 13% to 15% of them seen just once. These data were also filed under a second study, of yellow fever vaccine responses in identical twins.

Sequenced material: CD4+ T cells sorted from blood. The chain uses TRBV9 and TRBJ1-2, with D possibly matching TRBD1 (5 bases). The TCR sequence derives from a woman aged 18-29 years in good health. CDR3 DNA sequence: TGTGCCAGCAGCGTAGAGGAAGGCAGGGTGAACTATGGCTACACCTTC. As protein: CASSVEEGRVNYGYTF.